A single sample gave rise to the 17 T cell receptor beta chains below, sequenced in a study of T cell changes during pregnancy in multiple sclerosis. This table comes from immunoSEQ multiplex PCR, and its TCRdb copy is limited to in-frame clones, with some not included. The table lists about 79,000 clones, 93% of them singletons. The input for sequencing was peripheral blood, taken in the second trimester of pregnancy. The receptors come from a female donor in good health, enrolled as a control in a pregnancy study.

This clone was counted a single time. The chain joins TRBV30 to TRBJ1-2; no reliable D call. Trimming took 5 bases from V and 5 from J, leaving 9 bases between them. CDR1 GTSNPN and CDR2 SVGIG come from the germline V gene (reference sequence). The CDR3 consists of 11 residues. The chain's CDR3 is CAWLAGYGYTF. CDR3 coding DNA: TGTGCCTGGCTCGCGGGGTATGGCTACACCTTC. The full variable domain, with the rest looked up from reference TRBV30 and TRBJ1-2, is SQTIHQWPATLVQPVGSPLSLECTVEGTSNPNLYWYRQAAGRGLQLLFYSVGIGQISSEVPQNLSASRPQDRQFILSSKKLLLSDSGFYLCAWLAGYGYTFGSGTRLTVV.

V gene TRBV6-4 combines with J gene TRBJ2-1; 7 bases fit TRBD2. The CDR3 contains 13 residues. Per germline, CDR1 MRHNA and CDR2 SNTAGT. The junction had 2 bases not matched to a gene; V was cut back by 0 bases and J by 9 bases. The CDR3 coding sequence is TGTGCCAGCAGTGACTCGGGGGAGGGTGAGCAGTTCTTC. Amino acids: CASSDSGEGEQFF.

This rearrangement joins TRBV6-6 to TRBJ2-7; 10 nucleotides match TRBD1. The trim removed 6 bases at V and 2 bases at J, leaving 10 bases unmatched. Germline lookup yields CDR1 MNHNY and CDR2 SVGAGI (reference sequence). The CDR3 extends over 16 amino acids. CDR3 DNA sequence: TGTGCCAGCAGCCGACCCGCCGGGACAGGGGCCTACGAGCAGTACTTC. Translated, it gives CASSRPAGTGAYEQYF.

The chain has TRBV19 and TRBJ1-5; 8 bases line up with TRBD1. The CDR3 is 15 amino acids. CDR1 LNHDA and CDR2 SQIVND come from the germline V gene (reference sequence). V lost 6 bases and J lost 4; bases outside the gene matches: 8. CDR3 region: CASRARGQVNQPQHF. In DNA, the CDR3 is TGTGCCAGTAGGGCCAGGGGACAGGTAAATCAGCCCCAGCATTTT.

The J gene is TRBJ2-7, the V gene TRBV18, with D unclear. The V end lost 0 bases, the J end lost 6 bases, and 12 bases lay between the germline ends. CDR1 is KGHSH and CDR2 is LQKENI in the germline V gene. The CDR3 totals 14 residues. The CDR3 DNA sequence: TGTGCCAGCTCACCACCGACGAGGTCGGCCGAGCAGTACTTC. This codes for CASSPPTRSAEQYF.

The chain couples TRBV30 to TRBJ1-2; D possibly corresponds to TRBD1 (6 bases). The V gene's germline CDR1 is GTSNPN and CDR2 SVGIG (reference sequence). CDR3 size: 14 residues. V gave up 7 bases and J gave up 4 bases, with 19 bases separating them. The CDR3 DNA reads as TGTGCCTCAGCGGACAGATCGGGGAGCTATGGCTACACCTTC. Amino acid sequence: CASADRSGSYGYTF.

V usage is TRBV6-1 and J usage is TRBJ1-2, with D tentatively TRBD1 (6 bases). V gave up 8 bases and J gave up 2 bases, with 9 bases separating them. In germline, CDR1 is MNHNS, CDR2 SASEGT. The CDR3 covers 12 residues. CDR3 loop: CASQTGNYGYTF. The CDR3 region has the DNA TGTGCCAGCCAAACAGGGAACTATGGCTACACCTTC.

The chain carries TRBV5-4 and TRBJ1-1, with a weak D call TRBD1 (5 bases). With 3 bases removed from V and 3 bases from J, the gap between germline ends came to 12 bases. CDR1 is SGHNT, CDR2 YYREEE, per germline (reference sequence). The length of the CDR3 is 14 residues. CDR3 protein: CASSSRWGDTEAFF. The DNA of the CDR3 is TGTGCCAGCAGCTCCAGATGGGGGGACACTGAAGCTTTCTTT.

V usage is TRBV5-5 and J usage is TRBJ2-1; a weak D match, TRBD1 (6 bases). The CDR3 runs 14 residues. Germline CDR1 is SGHKS and CDR2 is YYEKEE (reference sequence). V was pared by 7 bases and J by 4 bases, with 15 bases between. CDR3 sequence: CASGSGTSYNEQFF. CDR3 in DNA: TGTGCCAGCGGATCCGGGACATCATACAATGAGCAGTTCTTC.

The chain is built from TRBV7-9 and TRBJ1-4; D is unclear. With 5 bases removed from V and 8 bases from J, the gap between germline ends came to 12 bases. CDR3 length: 13 amino acids. Germline V gene sequence: CDR1 SEHNR, CDR2 FQNEAQ (reference sequence). The CDR3 is CASSPRGEEKLFF. The CDR3 DNA reads as TGTGCCAGCAGCCCCCGCGGGGAGGAAAAACTGTTTTTT.

The J gene is TRBJ1-2, the V gene TRBV12-5, with TRBD1 matching over 8 bases. This CDR3 comprises 15 residues. Germline values: CDR1 LGHNT, CDR2 FRNRAP. Trimming cost V 5 bases and J 3 bases; bases outside gene matches: 8. The CDR3 DNA reads TGTGCTAGTGGTATCCCGACAGGGGAAGACTATGGCTACACCTTC. It yields the protein CASGIPTGEDYGYTF. Full variable domain (remainder filled in from reference TRBV12-5 and TRBJ1-2): DARVTQTPRHKVTEMGQEVTMRCQPILGHNTVFWYRQTMMQGLELLAYFRNRAPLDDSGMPKDRFSAEMPDATLATLKIQPSEPRDSAVYFCASGIPTGEDYGYTFGSGTRLTVV.

This clone occurred a few times. This chain uses TRBV9 with TRBJ1-1, with a weak D call TRBD1 (5 bases). The germline V gene has CDR1 SGDLS and CDR2 YYNGEE. The CDR3 extends over 16 amino acids. The V gene lost 0 bases and the J gene lost 1 base, with 13 bases spanning the gap. CDR3 coding DNA: TGTGCCAGCAGCGTAGGTGCAGGGATGGAGAACACTGAAGCTTTCTTT. Amino acid sequence: CASSVGAGMENTEAFF.

Turning to this clone: The same CDR3 also results from other DNA sequences found in this sample. V is TRBV7-2 and J is TRBJ1-2, with D possibly being TRBD1 (5 bases). The V end lost 0 bases, the J end lost 5 bases, and 7 bases lay between the germline ends. The length of the CDR3 is 13 residues. Per germline, CDR1 SGHTA and CDR2 FQGNSA. The CDR3 nucleotides are TGTGCCAGCAGCTTAGCGGGGGGTTATGGCTACACCTTC. It yields the protein CASSLAGGYGYTF. Full variable domain (rest looked up from reference TRBV7-2 and TRBJ1-2): GAGVSQSPSNKVTEKGKDVELRCDPISGHTALYWYRQSLGQGLEFLIYFQGNSAPDKSGLPSDRFSAERTGGSVSTLTIQRTQQEDSAVYLCASSLAGGYGYTFGSGTRLTVV.

The rearrangement joins TRBV4-2 to TRBJ2-5, with 11 bases that match TRBD2. Germline V gene sequence: CDR1 LGHNA, CDR2 YNFKEQ. V lost 4 bases and J lost 2; bases outside the gene matches: 9. The CDR3 runs to 17 residues. CDR3 sequence: CASSPDSGLAVQETQYF. CDR3 bases: TGTGCCAGCAGCCCGGATTCGGGACTAGCGGTTCAAGAGACCCAGTACTTC.

This clone appeared a single time. The chain employs TRBV30 and TRBJ2-7; TRBD2 might be the D (6 bases). Trimming cost V 0 bases and J 5 bases, with 8 bases left between them. This CDR3 has 12 residues. Germline V CDR1 and CDR2: GTSNPN, SVGIG (reference sequence). The CDR3 reads CAWSVTGDEQYF. CDR3 sequence (DNA): TGTGCCTGGAGTGTAACGGGGGACGAGCAGTACTTC.

The chain combines TRBV19 with TRBJ2-7; TRBD1 might be the D (6 bases). The CDR3 is made up of 13 amino acids. Germline CDR1 LNHDA, CDR2 SQIVND (reference sequence). V was trimmed by 9 bases and J by 4 bases, leaving 16 bases between them. The CDR3, as DNA: TGTGCCAGCTCACCCCGGACAGATTACGAGCAGTACTTC. This gives the protein CASSPRTDYEQYF.

V gene TRBV5-1 combines with J gene TRBJ2-7, with TRBD1 matching over 11 bases. This CDR3 spans 15 amino acids. The germline V gene has CDR1 SGHRS and CDR2 YFSETQ. Unmatched junction bases numbered 4, after V lost 1 base and J lost 4 bases. The CDR3 sequence is CASSLSWDRGYEQYF. The CDR3 region has the DNA TGCGCCAGCAGCTTGAGTTGGGACAGGGGGTACGAGCAGTACTTC.